The 16 T cell receptor beta chains presented below share a single source sample, sequenced in a study of cytomegalovirus exposure and HLA in healthy donors. 60 Vbeta and 13 Jbeta primers were used in PCR. The data were produced by immunoSEQ multiplex PCR, yet TCRdb's version contains in-frame clones alone and is incomplete. The sample lists about 160,000 clones; about 79% were seen once. Sequenced input: PBMCs. The source is a female donor in good health and CMV-seronegative.

Only one count was recorded for this clone. The chain recombines TRBV11-3 with TRBJ2-5, with a weak D call TRBD1 (5 bases). V was trimmed by 6 bases and J by 2 bases, leaving 10 bases between them. The CDR3 is 13 residues long. In germline, CDR1 is SGHNT, CDR2 YENEEA. Here the CDR3 reads CASSLGRQETQYF. CDR3 DNA sequence: TGTGCCAGCAGTTTGGGGCGTCAAGAGACCCAGTACTTC.

The chain recombines TRBV9 with TRBJ1-2, with a weak D call TRBD1 (5 bases). Germline CDR1 is SGDLS and CDR2 is YYNGEE. Trimming took 3 bases from V and 3 from J, leaving 12 bases between them. The CDR3 spans 14 residues. The CDR3 loop reads CASSEGGHYYGYTF. CDR3 DNA: TGTGCCAGCAGCGAGGGAGGACACTACTATGGCTACACCTTC.

This clone was detected a few times. This chain joins TRBV6-1 and TRBJ1-1; D is possibly TRBD1 (6 bases). Trimming shortened V by 2 bases and J by 3 bases, and 10 bases separated the two germline ends. The CDR3 length is 14 residues. Germline CDR1 reads MNHNS; CDR2 reads SASEGT. The CDR3 DNA follows: TGTGCCAGCAGTGAAAACAGGGTTGACACTGAAGCTTTCTTT. Its translation: CASSENRVDTEAFF.

The CDR3 reads CASSLVRGDQPQHF. For the CDR3, the DNA is TGTGCCAGCAGTTTAGTCCGGGGGGATCAGCCCCAGCATTTT. The chain joins TRBV27 to TRBJ1-5; D perhaps matches TRBD1 (5 bases). This CDR3 region has 14 residues. Per germline, CDR1 MNHEY and CDR2 SMNVEV (reference sequence). Trimming stripped 2 bases from V and 5 bases from J, with 10 bases between.

The J gene is TRBJ1-3, the V gene TRBV9, with D possibly being TRBD1 (5 bases). Germline-derived CDR1 and CDR2 are SGDLS and YYNGEE. V gave up 3 bases and J gave up 2 bases, with 15 bases separating them. The CDR3 has 16 amino acids. Written as DNA, the CDR3 is TGTGCCAGCAGCGAGACAGTTAGCCTTACTGGAAACACCATATATTTT. Translated, it gives CASSETVSLTGNTIYF. Drawing the rest from reference TRBV9 and TRBJ1-3, the complete variable domain is DSGVTQTPKHLITATGQRVTLRCSPRSGDLSVYWYQQSLDQGLQFLIQYYNGEERAKGNILERFSAQQFPDLHSELNLSSLELGDSALYFCASSETVSLTGNTIYFGEGSWLTVV.

The chain recombines TRBV9 with TRBJ2-2; D unresolved. CDR3 length: 15 residues. Germline lookup yields CDR1 SGDLS and CDR2 YYNGEE. Trimming took 0 bases from V and 1 from J, leaving 7 bases between them. CDR3 DNA: TGTGCCAGCAGCGTAGTGCAGATGAACACCGGGGAGCTGTTTTTT. Translation: CASSVVQMNTGELFF.

The sample holds a few counts of this clone. V gene TRBV28 combines with J gene TRBJ2-2; 8 bases align to TRBD2. This CDR3 has 16 amino acids. V lost 5 bases to trimming and J lost 4 bases; unmatched junction nucleotides: 9. CDR1 and CDR2 from the germline V gene are MDHEN and SYDVKM. The DNA of the CDR3 is TGTGCCAGCAGTAGACACTTAGCGGGGATCACCGGGGAGCTGTTTTTT. Translating gives CASSRHLAGITGELFF.

The sample holds one count of this clone. The chain joins TRBV10-3 to TRBJ1-3; the match to TRBD1 covers 7 bases. Germline-derived CDR1 and CDR2 are ENHRY and SYGVKD. The CDR3 has 13 amino acids. V was clipped by 5 bases and J by 4 bases; unmatched bases: 2. CDR3 residues: CAISQGQGNTIYF. The CDR3 bases are TGTGCCATCAGTCAGGGACAGGGAAACACCATATATTTT.

V is TRBV19 and J is TRBJ2-5; D might be TRBD2 (6 bases). CDR3 length: 13 residues. Germline V CDR1 and CDR2: LNHDA, SQIVND (reference sequence). The ends were cut back, 3 bases at V and 8 bases at J, with 13 bases in the middle. CDR3 in amino acids: CASSIRGLGTQYF. CDR3 bases: TGTGCCAGTAGTATTAGGGGACTCGGTACCCAGTACTTC.

The chain has TRBV10-3 and TRBJ2-1; possible D gene TRBD2, 7 bases. The CDR3 is 16 amino acids. Germline V gene sequence: CDR1 ENHRY, CDR2 SYGVKD. V shed 2 bases and J shed 7 bases, with 18 bases lying between them. The DNA for the CDR3 is TGTGCCATCAGTGAGCCCCCGGGGGGCCGAGAAAATGAGCAGTTCTTC. Protein sequence: CAISEPPGGRENEQFF.

The V gene is TRBV10-3, the J gene TRBJ2-5, with 11 bases matching TRBD2. V lost 5 bases and J lost 2; bases outside the gene matches: 10. The CDR3 has 17 residues. Germline CDR1 ENHRY, CDR2 SYGVKD. The CDR3 DNA reads TGTGCCATCAGTTCTGGGACTAGCGGCCCCACTCAAGAGACCCAGTACTTC. Translation: CAISSGTSGPTQETQYF.

The gene calls are TRBV12-5 and TRBJ1-2; D is possibly TRBD1 (5 bases). Germline CDR1 reads LGHNT; CDR2 reads FRNRAP. The CDR3 is 14 residues long. The ends were cut back, 2 bases at V and 8 bases at J, with 15 bases in the middle. CDR3 region: CASGLPQGPQGYTF. CDR3 in DNA: TGTGCTAGTGGTTTGCCCCAGGGTCCTCAAGGCTACACCTTC.

The chain has TRBV2 and TRBJ2-1, with 7 bases aligning to TRBD1. V shed 6 bases, J shed 0 bases, and the junction held 5 bases outside the gene matches. The CDR3 consists of 15 residues. CDR1 and CDR2 (germline): SNHLY, FYNNEI. CDR3 nucleotide sequence: TGTGCCAGCAGGGGGGACAGCTCCTCCTACAATGAGCAGTTCTTC. The encoded protein is CASRGDSSSYNEQFF. Full variable domain (outside the CDR3, taken from reference TRBV2 and TRBJ2-1): EPEVTQTPSHQVTQMGQEVILRCVPISNHLYFYWYRQILGQKVEFLVSFYNNEISEKSEIFDDQFSVERPDGSNFTLKIRSTKLEDSAMYFCASRGDSSSYNEQFFGPGTRLTVL.

The rearrangement uses TRBV13 and TRBJ2-5; D is unclear. Trimming cost V 4 bases and J 4 bases, with 4 bases left between them. Germline loops: CDR1 PRHDT, CDR2 FYEKMQ (reference sequence). The CDR3 has 11 residues. The CDR3 sequence is CASSSRETQYF. The DNA for the CDR3 is TGTGCCAGCAGCTCGAGAGAGACCCAGTACTTC.

The rearrangement uses TRBV2 and TRBJ2-3; 8 nucleotides match TRBD2. This CDR3 is built from 15 residues. Germline loops: CDR1 SNHLY, CDR2 FYNNEI. V shed 5 bases and J 2 bases; nucleotides not matched to a gene: 6. CDR3 DNA: TGTGCCAGCAGTACTAGCGGCCTTTTCACAGATACGCAGTATTTT. This codes for CASSTSGLFTDTQYF.

As regards this clone: A read error may account for a junction end that differs from germline. The chain uses TRBV6-6 and TRBJ2-7; weak D call: TRBD1 (5 bases). This CDR3 contains 13 residues. Germline V lookup: CDR1 MNHNY, CDR2 SVGAGI (reference sequence). CDR3 in amino acids: CATSAQGKYEQYF. The CDR3 nucleotides read TGTGCCACCAGTGCCCAGGGCAAGTACGAGCAGTACTTC.